The sequence of this T cell receptor beta chain was determined in a study of cytomegalovirus exposure and HLA in healthy donors. Germline V gene data show CDR1 as LNHDA and CDR2 as SQIVND (reference sequence). This CDR3 comprises 15 residues. Trimming removed 1 base from V and 9 bases from J, with 16 bases in between. To note about this clone: Its antigen is still unknown.

Study-wide results and limits: Prior analysis indicated that the majority of TCR beta V segments exhibited productivity approximately 87% or approximately 30% of the time. Indistinguishable V segments, including TRBV6-2 and TRBV6-3, were excluded. No immune exposure information besides CMV serostatus was available.

Though probably carrying unrecorded immune exposures, donors were nominally healthy at sampling. The PCR had 60 Vbeta and 13 Jbeta primers. The assay was immunoSEQ multiplex PCR, and TCRdb's table has in-frame clones only and misses some. This table holds over 130,000 clones, 75% to 85% found once. The V gene is TRBV19, the J gene TRBJ2-1; TRBD2 is a possible D gene (6 bases). The sequence derives from a woman between 40 and 55 years old in good health and CMV-seropositive. Source material: PBMCs. In nucleotides, the CDR3 is TGTGCCAGTAGTATAGTGAAGCGGAGGGGTACTGAGCAGTTCTTC. This sequence encodes CASSIVKRRGTEQFF.